This entry lists 27 T cell receptor beta chains sequenced from one sample in a study of blood T cell repertoires in COVID-19. TCRdb keeps only in-frame clones here, not all; method: immunoSEQ multiplex PCR. The profile shows fewer than 300,000 clones, approximately 90% of them singletons. Sequenced input: PBMCs or T cells enriched from blood (not recorded which). Every receptor here comes from a woman aged 25-40 years who had recovered from COVID-19.

The chain recombines TRBV7-9 with TRBJ1-4, with TRBD1 as a possible D gene (5 bases). Germline V gene lookup returns CDR1 SEHNR and CDR2 FQNEAQ (reference sequence). Trimming removed 8 bases from V and 0 bases from J, with 7 bases in between. The CDR3 covers 13 residues. The CDR3 here is CASAGTTNEKLFF. The CDR3 DNA follows: TGTGCCAGCGCAGGGACAACTAATGAAAAACTGTTTTTT.

V usage is TRBV3-1 (or the pseudogene TRBV3-2) and J usage is TRBJ1-5; possibly TRBD1 for D (6 bases). The ends were cut back, 4 bases at V and 5 bases at J, with 12 bases in the middle. The CDR3 covers 14 residues. CDR1 and CDR2 (germline): LGHDT, YNNKEL (reference sequence). CDR3 protein: CASSPGQLDQPQHF. In DNA form, the CDR3 reads TGTGCCAGCAGCCCCGGACAGCTTGATCAGCCCCAGCATTTT.

The V and J genes are TRBV18 and TRBJ1-1; D is ambiguous. This CDR3 spans 11 amino acids. V gave up 5 bases and J gave up 5 bases, with 6 bases separating them. Germline CDR1 KGHSH, CDR2 LQKENI. The chain's CDR3 is CASSSGTEAFF. The DNA of the CDR3 is TGTGCCAGCTCATCGGGGACTGAAGCTTTCTTT.

In this sample, this clone turned up once. V is TRBV24-1 and J is TRBJ1-5, with 8 bases matching TRBD1. This CDR3 contains 15 residues. With 5 bases clipped from V and 3 bases from J, the junction kept 5 bases outside the gene matches. The germline V gene has CDR1 KGHDR and CDR2 SFDVKD. CDR3 amino acids: CATSASDRVNQPQHF. Here the CDR3 DNA reads TGTGCCACCAGTGCCTCGGACAGGGTCAATCAGCCCCAGCATTTT.

The V and J genes are TRBV30 and TRBJ2-7; TRBD1 matches at 10 bases. CDR3 length: 13 amino acids. V lost 3 bases and J lost 4; bases outside the gene matches: 3. Germline V gene data show CDR1 as GTSNPN and CDR2 as SVGIG (reference sequence). CDR3 loop: CAWSADRGYEQYF. The CDR3 DNA reads TGTGCCTGGAGCGCGGACAGGGGGTACGAGCAGTACTTC.

The chain joins TRBV7-2 to TRBJ1-2, with D hard to call. The CDR3 extends over 13 amino acids. CDR1 and CDR2 from the germline V gene are SGHTA and FQGNSA. The V end was cut by 3 bases, the J end by 12 bases, with 17 bases between. The CDR3 loop is CASSLQGAYTHTF. Written as DNA, the CDR3 is TGTGCCAGCAGCTTGCAAGGAGCCTATACGCACACCTTC.

The chain joins TRBV3-1 (or the pseudogene TRBV3-2) to TRBJ2-4, with TRBD1 identical over 11 bases. Losses at the gene ends were 1 base for V and 2 bases for J; bases not matched to a gene: 7. The germline CDR1 and CDR2 sequences are LGHDT and YNNKEL (reference sequence). The CDR3 sequence is 18 residues long. CDR3 coding DNA: TGTGCCAGCAGCCAAGCGGGACAGGGGGTTTCTCCCAAAAACATTCAGTACTTC. It codes for CASSQAGQGVSPKNIQYF.

This chain uses TRBV7-9 with TRBJ2-3, with 8 bases identical to TRBD2. After removal of 7 bases from V and 1 base from J, the junction contained 7 bases not matched to a gene. CDR1 and CDR2 (germline): SEHNR, FQNEAQ (reference sequence). The CDR3 has 15 amino acids. DNA of the CDR3: TGTGCCAGCACAGATAGCGGGATCCGCACAGATACGCAGTATTTT. This translates into CASTDSGIRTDTQYF.

This chain joins TRBV2 and TRBJ1-2; TRBD1 is a possible D gene (5 bases). V lost 7 bases to trimming and J lost 5 bases, with 11 bases between them. Germline assignment: CDR1 SNHLY and CDR2 FYNNEI. This CDR3 is built from 12 residues. This CDR3 reads CASTGGVYGYTF. The CDR3 bases are TGTGCCAGCACGGGGGGGGTTTATGGCTACACCTTC.

This rearrangement joins TRBV28 to TRBJ2-7; D may be TRBD1 (6 bases). Trimming stripped 2 bases from V and 3 bases from J, with 17 bases between. The CDR3 has 16 amino acids. The germline gives CDR1 MDHEN, CDR2 SYDVKM. CDR3 coding DNA: TGTGCCAGCAGTTTAGAGCCCGGGACAACTTTCTACGAGCAGTACTTC. Encoded protein: CASSLEPGTTFYEQYF.

CDR3 DNA: TGTGCCAGCAGCCCACAGACCGGGACAGGGGCTGAAGCTTTCTTT. Translating gives CASSPQTGTGAEAFF. The gene calls are TRBV7-6 and TRBJ1-1, with TRBD1 identical over 10 bases. The CDR3 consists of 15 residues. Germline V gene sequence: CDR1 SGHVS, CDR2 FNYEAQ. Trimming removed 5 bases from V and 6 bases from J; junction bases left unmatched: 9.

This clone has a handful of counts. The chain links TRBV2 to TRBJ1-5, with TRBD1 matching over 10 bases. V dropped 6 bases and J dropped 5; count of bases not matched to a gene: 4. This CDR3 comprises 14 residues. The germline CDR1 and CDR2 sequences are SNHLY and FYNNEI. Here the CDR3 reads CASSAGQGHQPQHF. CDR3 DNA: TGTGCCAGCAGCGCGGGACAGGGGCATCAGCCCCAGCATTTT.

The chain carries TRBV12-3 or TRBV12-4 and TRBJ1-1, with D uncertain. V was shortened by 1 base and J by 10 bases, with 13 bases between the two germline ends. The CDR3 is made up of 13 amino acids. The CDR3 DNA is TGTGCCAGCAGTTTAGAGGCAGGAAAAGGAGCTTTCTTT. Protein product: CASSLEAGKGAFF.

This chain links TRBV18 with TRBJ2-1; TRBD1 agrees at 7 bases. This CDR3 spans 15 amino acids. Losses at the gene ends were 3 bases for V and 3 bases for J; bases not matched to a gene: 5. CDR1 and CDR2 from the germline V gene are KGHSH and LQKENI. The CDR3 loop reads CASSPAGDSYNEQFF. In nucleotides, the CDR3 is TGTGCCAGCTCACCCGCCGGGGACAGCTACAATGAGCAGTTCTTC.

Only one count was recorded for this clone. The J gene is TRBJ2-3, the V gene TRBV5-5; D remains unclear. The CDR3 totals 14 residues. Germline lookup yields CDR1 SGHKS and CDR2 YYEKEE (reference sequence). V was clipped by 2 bases and J by 2 bases, with 9 bases between them. The CDR3 sequence is CASSFGATTDTQYF. The CDR3 DNA reads TGTGCCAGCAGCTTTGGAGCCACCACAGATACGCAGTATTTT.

The V call is TRBV10-3, the J call TRBJ2-3; no reliable D call. The V gene's germline CDR1 is ENHRY and CDR2 SYGVKD. CDR3 size: 15 residues. V lost 0 bases and J 0 bases, leaving 7 bases between the germline ends. As DNA, the CDR3 is TGTGCCATCAGTGAGTCTGCGCGTAGCACAGATACGCAGTATTTT. Its translation: CAISESARSTDTQYF.

J is TRBJ2-1 and V is TRBV19; 7 nucleotides agree with TRBD2. Germline V gene lookup returns CDR1 LNHDA and CDR2 SQIVND (reference sequence). There are 15 residues in the CDR3. V shed 8 bases and J 0 bases; nucleotides not matched to a gene: 7. The CDR3 coding sequence is TGTGCCAGTGATGCTGGCGGGAGCTCCTACAATGAGCAGTTCTTC. Translation: CASDAGGSSYNEQFF.

CDR3: CASSSGTGKDTIYF. As DNA, the CDR3 is TGTGCCAGCAGTTCAGGGACAGGGAAGGACACCATATATTTT. The chain recombines TRBV28 with TRBJ1-3; 9 bases agree with TRBD1. The CDR3 runs to 14 residues. From germline, CDR1 is MDHEN and CDR2 SYDVKM. After removal of 4 bases from V and 8 bases from J, the junction contained 6 bases not matched to a gene.

For this clone: This CDR3 is also generated by other DNA sequences in the sample. The chain couples TRBV6-4 to TRBJ1-6; 9 nucleotides line up with TRBD1. The germline gives CDR1 MRHNA, CDR2 SNTAGT. After removal of 2 bases from V and 7 bases from J, the junction contained 0 bases not matched to a gene. This CDR3 spans 14 amino acids. CDR3 sequence reads: CASSDGQGNSPLHF. In DNA form, the CDR3 reads TGTGCCAGCAGTGACGGACAGGGGAATTCACCCCTCCACTTT.

The chain combines TRBV4-3 with TRBJ2-5; no reliable D call. This CDR3 contains 15 residues. The germline V gene has CDR1 LGHNA and CDR2 YSLEER. Trimming stripped 0 bases from V and 4 bases from J, with 12 bases between. The CDR3 nucleotides are TGCGCCAGCAGCCAAGATTGGGTAGGCGGAGAGACCCAGTACTTC. This gives the protein CASSQDWVGGETQYF.

This chain uses TRBV7-2 with TRBJ2-1, with TRBD2 as a possible D gene (5 bases). Per germline, CDR1 SGHTA and CDR2 FQGNSA. CDR3 size: 12 residues. Trimming removed 3 bases at V and 13 bases at J, with 13 bases between. CDR3 region: CASSFTRDRQFF. Written as DNA, the CDR3 is TGTGCCAGCAGCTTTACCCGGGATCGTCAGTTCTTC.

V gene TRBV9 combines with J gene TRBJ2-7; 8 bases are a match to TRBD1. This CDR3 has 15 amino acids. Germline V gene data show CDR1 as SGDLS and CDR2 as YYNGEE. V was pared by 4 bases and J by 0 bases, with 6 bases of the junction left unmatched. CDR3 residues: CASSSGTGDSYEQYF. As DNA, the CDR3 is TGTGCCAGCAGCAGTGGGACAGGTGACTCCTACGAGCAGTACTTC.

V gene TRBV7-2 combines with J gene TRBJ2-5; 12 nucleotides line up with TRBD2. The CDR3 contains 15 residues. J lost 5 bases, V lost 5 bases, and 6 bases had no gene match. CDR1 and CDR2 from the germline V gene are SGHTA and FQGNSA. The CDR3 loop reads CASSVQLAGGETQYF. CDR3 in DNA: TGTGCCAGCAGCGTACAGCTAGCGGGAGGGGAGACCCAGTACTTC. Combining the CDR3 with reference TRBV7-2 and TRBJ2-5 gives the whole variable domain GAGVSQSPSNKVTEKGKDVELRCDPISGHTALYWYRQSLGQGLEFLIYFQGNSAPDKSGLPSDRFSAERTGGSVSTLTIQRTQQEDSAVYLCASSVQLAGGETQYFGPGTRLLVL.

A few counts support this clone. The V gene is TRBV7-2, the J gene TRBJ1-2, with TRBD1 matching 7 bases. The CDR3 extends over 16 amino acids. After removal of 1 base from V and 4 bases from J, the junction contained 9 bases not matched to a gene. Germline V CDR1 and CDR2: SGHTA, FQGNSA. In DNA, the CDR3 is TGTGCCAGCAGCTTAGGAGGCCAGGGGGTTGGCTATGGCTACACCTTC. Residues: CASSLGGQGVGYGYTF.

The V gene is TRBV5-4, the J gene TRBJ2-1; 7 nucleotides line up with TRBD2. This CDR3 spans 15 amino acids. The germline CDR1 and CDR2 sequences are SGHNT and YYREEE (reference sequence). Trimming at V came to 0 bases and at J to 4 bases, leaving 4 bases not matched to a gene. The CDR3 region has the DNA TGTGCCAGCAGCTTGGAACTAGCGAGGTACAATGAGCAGTTCTTC. Amino acids: CASSLELARYNEQFF.

The chain joins TRBV29-1 to TRBJ2-1; no definite D call. Germline values: CDR1 SQVTM, CDR2 ANQGSEA. The ends were cut back, 4 bases at V and 8 bases at J, with 18 bases in the middle. CDR3 length equals 14 residues. The CDR3 reads CSVGSVPLNHEQFF. CDR3 DNA: TGCAGCGTTGGTTCAGTTCCCCTGAACCATGAGCAGTTCTTC.

The chain recombines TRBV19 with TRBJ2-2; 8 nucleotides match TRBD2. Trimming cost V 5 bases and J 7 bases; bases outside gene matches: 6. Germline-derived CDR1 and CDR2 are LNHDA and SQIVND (reference sequence). The CDR3 runs to 14 residues. CDR3 sequence reads: CASSAGLGVGELFF. The CDR3 DNA is TGTGCCAGTAGTGCGGGACTAGGAGTCGGGGAGCTGTTTTTT.